Following are 32 T cell receptor beta chains from one sample sequenced in a study of molecular identifiers for immune sequencing clone quantification. TCRdb processed the PCR reads anew with MiXCR; each CDR3 protein has one entry. Here the sample spans 88,000 or so distinct CDR3 sequences, under 25% being singletons. The sequenced sample consisted of naive CD8+ T cells from blood, with Jurkat cell RNA spiked in. The sample's subset: FACS-sorted CD8+CD4-CCR7+CD45RA+ naive T cells. These receptors all come from a human donor in good health. Some libraries in this study had Jurkat cell RNA spiked in.

This clonotype has at least ten counts. The V and J genes are TRBV16 and TRBJ2-3; D gene uncertain. Germline CDR1 and CDR2: KGHSY and FQNENV. The CDR3 length is 15 residues. V was pared by 6 bases and J by 2 bases, with 15 bases between. The CDR3 region is CASSRRGRSTDTQYF. CDR3 nucleotide sequence: TGTGCCAGCAGTCGGCGCGGCAGGTCCACAGATACGCAGTATTTT.

This clonotype appeared many times. V is TRBV12-5 and J is TRBJ2-5; TRBD2 matches 12 bases. This CDR3 has 15 residues. Germline-derived CDR1 and CDR2 are LGHNT and FRNRAP. Trimming at V came to 5 bases and at J to 4 bases, leaving 5 bases not matched to a gene. The chain's CDR3 is CASGPEGLAGETQYF. The CDR3 nucleotides read TGTGCTAGTGGTCCCGAGGGACTAGCGGGAGAGACCCAGTACTTC.

This clonotype came up a few times. V is TRBV9 and J is TRBJ1-3; the D gene is possibly TRBD1 (5 bases). CDR3 length equals 16 residues. CDR1 is SGDLS and CDR2 is YYNGEE in the germline V gene. Between the trimmed V and J ends, which lost 4 bases and 0 bases, there was a span of 14 bases. CDR3 amino acids: CASSPVEGHSGNTIYF. DNA for the CDR3: TGTGCCAGCAGCCCGGTGGAAGGACACTCTGGAAACACCATATATTTT.

As regards this clonotype: This may stem from a read error, because a much larger clone lies one nucleotide away. The rearrangement uses TRBV7-6 and TRBJ2-2, with no clear D. This CDR3 comprises 16 residues. Trimming removed 0 bases from V and 4 bases from J, with 12 bases in between. Germline V gene sequence: CDR1 SGHVS, CDR2 FNYEAQ. CDR3 DNA sequence: TGTGCCAGCAGCTTAGCGATAGATGTGGGCACCGGGGAGCTGTTTTTT. Its translation is CASSLAIDVGTGELFF.

This clonotype has at least ten counts. The chain employs TRBV7-8 and TRBJ1-1; D perhaps matches TRBD1 (6 bases). V lost 5 bases and J 3 bases, leaving 16 bases between the germline ends. Germline-derived CDR1 and CDR2 are SGHVS and FQNEAQ. This CDR3 contains 15 residues. CDR3 sequence reads: CASSPPGGAHTEAFF. Written as DNA, the CDR3 is TGTGCCAGCAGCCCCCCGGGGGGGGCCCACACTGAAGCTTTCTTT.

Concerning this clonotype itself: This may be a read error, as it is one base from a much larger clone. This sequence joins TRBV5-1 and TRBJ2-7; 14 positions agree with TRBD2. Germline V gives CDR1 SGHRS, CDR2 YFSETQ. V gave up 0 bases and J gave up 2 bases; unmatched junction bases: 1. This CDR3 has 16 residues. The CDR3 nucleotides read TGCGCCAGCAGCTTGGGGACTAGCGGGGGGCCCTACGAGCAGTACTTC. Protein: CASSLGTSGGPYEQYF. The full variable domain, rest sourced from reference TRBV5-1 and TRBJ2-7, is KAGVTQTPRYLIKTRGQQVTLSCSPISGHRSVSWYQQTPGQGLQFLFEYFSETQRNKGNFPGRFSGRQFSNSRSEMNVSTLELGDSALYLCASSLGTSGGPYEQYFGPGTRLTVT.

This clonotype was seen repeatedly, ten times or more. This sequence joins TRBV25-1 and TRBJ2-1; 14 nucleotides match TRBD2. The CDR3 runs to 15 residues. V gave up 3 bases and J gave up 6 bases; unmatched junction bases: 1. CDR1 is MGHDK and CDR2 is SYGVNS in the germline V gene. CDR3 region: CASSEGTSGSNEQFF. The CDR3 DNA is TGTGCCAGCAGTGAGGGGACTAGCGGGAGCAATGAGCAGTTCTTC.

The chain combines TRBV11-2 with TRBJ2-1, with D perhaps matching TRBD2 (6 bases). The CDR3 is made up of 17 amino acids. The V and J ends lost 5 bases and 9 bases respectively, with 26 bases between them. Per germline, CDR1 SGHAT and CDR2 FQNNGV. Here the CDR3 DNA reads TGTGCCAGCAGCCCCTCTCCAGCGGGCTCTTATAGGGGTGAGCAGTTCTTC. This translates into CASSPSPAGSYRGEQFF.

This clonotype has at least ten counts. The chain carries TRBV19 and TRBJ1-1; D gene ambiguous. Trimming took 5 bases from V and 0 from J, leaving 4 bases between them. Per germline, CDR1 LNHDA and CDR2 SQIVND (reference sequence). The length of the CDR3 is 12 residues. The CDR3 DNA follows: TGTGCCAGTAGTTACCTGAACACTGAAGCTTTCTTT. Its translation: CASSYLNTEAFF.

At least ten counts were recorded for this clonotype. The chain carries TRBV6-2 or TRBV6-3 and TRBJ2-5, with D possibly matching TRBD1 (5 bases). Germline V lookup: CDR1 MNHEY, CDR2 SVGEGT. With 9 bases removed from V and 0 bases from J, the gap between germline ends came to 14 bases. The CDR3 spans 14 residues. The CDR3 here is CARHVGENQETQYF. The CDR3 DNA sequence: TGTGCCAGGCACGTAGGGGAAAACCAAGAGACCCAGTACTTC.

This clonotype was counted at least ten times. V is TRBV6-5 and J is TRBJ2-3; either TRBD1 or TRBD2 may fit D (5 bases each). The CDR3 consists of 15 residues. Germline V gene data show CDR1 as MNHEY and CDR2 as SVGAGI. V was clipped by 2 bases and J by 1 base, with 10 bases between them. The CDR3 DNA reads as TGTGCCAGCAGTTACGGGGGAAGGGGCACAGATACGCAGTATTTT. Its protein product is CASSYGGRGTDTQYF.

This sequence joins TRBV4-2 and TRBJ2-1; TRBD2 is a possible D gene (5 bases). Looked up from germline, CDR1 is LGHNA and CDR2 is YNFKEQ. V lost 1 base, J lost 4 bases, and 17 bases lay in between. The CDR3 totals 17 residues. The CDR3 coding sequence is TGTGCCAGCAGCCAAGGTCTAGCATATTTGGGGTACAATGAGCAGTTCTTC. Residues: CASSQGLAYLGYNEQFF.

CDR3 sequence (DNA): TGTGCCAGCAGCACCGACTTAGCGGACCAAGAGACCCAGTACTTC. Amino acid sequence: CASSTDLADQETQYF. The chain carries TRBV9 and TRBJ2-5; D perhaps matches TRBD2 (6 bases). Trimming stripped 4 bases from V and 0 bases from J, with 13 bases between. CDR3 length: 15 amino acids. The germline V gene encodes CDR1 SGDLS and CDR2 YYNGEE. The full variable domain, in which reference TRBV9 and TRBJ2-5 provide the parts outside the CDR3, is DSGVTQTPKHLITATGQRVTLRCSPRSGDLSVYWYQQSLDQGLQFLIQYYNGEERAKGNILERFSAQQFPDLHSELNLSSLELGDSALYFCASSTDLADQETQYFGPGTRLLVL.

This clonotype was counted ten times or more. In DNA, the CDR3 is TGTGCCAGCAGCGGGCCCCACGAGCAGTACTTC. Protein: CASSGPHEQYF. This chain joins TRBV7-9 and TRBJ2-7; D call uncertain. There are 11 residues in the CDR3. V lost 5 bases, J lost 5 bases, and 7 bases lay in between. CDR1 and CDR2 from the germline V gene are SEHNR and FQNEAQ (reference sequence).

This clonotype was found many times. Here the CDR3 reads CASSGLAGPYNEQFF. The DNA for the CDR3 is TGTGCCAGCAGTGGTCTAGCGGGACCCTACAATGAGCAGTTCTTC. V usage is TRBV12-3 or TRBV12-4 and J usage is TRBJ2-1; TRBD2 agrees at 9 bases. The CDR3 is made up of 15 amino acids. V was pared by 5 bases and J by 2 bases, with 4 bases of the junction left unmatched.

A remark on this clonotype: This may arise from a read error, as a much more abundant clone is one base away. CDR3 in amino acids: CASSPLTGDLSDTRYF. DNA for the CDR3: TGTGCCAGCAGCCCCCTGACAGGGGACTTGTCGGATACGCGGTATTTT. V usage is TRBV3-1 and J usage is TRBJ2-3; 8 bases agree with TRBD1. This CDR3 region has 16 residues. Germline CDR1 is LGHDT and CDR2 is YNNKEL (reference sequence).

This clonotype was counted ten times or more. The V and J genes are TRBV6-5 and TRBJ2-3; D is unclear. The CDR3 runs to 15 residues. V dropped 0 bases and J dropped 0 bases, with 7 bases sitting between them. CDR1 is MNHEY and CDR2 is SVGAGI in the germline V gene. In nucleotides, the CDR3 is TGTGCCAGCAGTTACTCGGGGTATAGCACAGATACGCAGTATTTT. Translation: CASSYSGYSTDTQYF.

This clonotype was detected a few times. The chain links TRBV5-1 to TRBJ2-7, with 9 nucleotides matching TRBD1. Trimming cost V 0 bases and J 0 bases; bases outside gene matches: 7. Germline V gives CDR1 SGHRS, CDR2 YFSETQ. This CDR3 has 17 amino acids. CDR3 DNA: TGCGCCAGCAGCTTGGGGGACAGGGCCCTAAGCTCCTACGAGCAGTACTTC. Its translation is CASSLGDRALSSYEQYF.

The rearrangement links TRBV7-4 to TRBJ1-5; D ambiguous. Trimming left V 0 bases short and J 2 bases short, with 20 bases between. Germline V gene lookup returns CDR1 SGHVT and CDR2 SQSDAQ. The length of the CDR3 is 19 residues. The CDR3: CASSLARTDAGVGNQPQHF. DNA for the CDR3: TGTGCCAGCAGCTTAGCGCGGACCGACGCCGGGGTGGGCAATCAGCCCCAGCATTTT. Together with reference TRBV7-4 and TRBJ1-5, the CDR3 gives the full variable domain: GAGVSQSPRYKVAKRGRDVALRCDSISGHVTLYWYRQTLGQGSEVLTYSQSDAQRDKSGRPSGRFSAERPERSVSTLKIQRTEQGDSAVYLCASSLARTDAGVGNQPQHFGDGTRLSIL.

Comments on this clonotype: This sequence may be a read error, since a much larger clone differs from it by one base. The chain employs TRBV2 and TRBJ2-7; 7 bases align to TRBD1. Germline lookup yields CDR1 SNHLY and CDR2 FYNNEI. V lost 10 bases, J lost 1 base, and 7 bases stayed unmatched. CDR3 size: 13 residues. The CDR3 nucleotides read TGTGCCATCGAAGGGGGCGTATCCTACGAGCAGTACTTC. Its translation: CAIEGGVSYEQYF. Supplemented by reference TRBV2 and TRBJ2-7, the full variable domain reads EPEVTQTPSHQVTQMGQEVILRCVPISNHLYFYWYRQILGQKVEFLVSFYNNEISEKSEIFDDQFSVERPDGSNFTLKIRSTKLEDSAMYFCAIEGGVSYEQYFGPGTRLTVT.

The chain couples TRBV4-2 to TRBJ1-1; the D is unclear. The germline CDR1 and CDR2 sequences are LGHNA and YNFKEQ. This CDR3 is built from 15 residues. Trimming stripped 2 bases from V and 3 bases from J, with 13 bases between. This CDR3 is CASSQSLRGDTEAFF. CDR3 nucleotide sequence: TGTGCCAGCAGCCAATCTCTTCGCGGGGACACTGAAGCTTTCTTT.

This clonotype was counted at least ten times. The gene calls are TRBV12-3 or TRBV12-4 and TRBJ2-5, with 9 bases fitting TRBD1. The CDR3 spans 15 residues. With V trimmed by 5 bases and J by 3 bases, 7 bases remained unmatched. In nucleotides, the CDR3 is TGTGCCAGCAGTCCCCCGGGACAGGGTAAAGAGACCCAGTACTTC. This gives the protein CASSPPGQGKETQYF.

This clonotype was counted many times. J is TRBJ2-3 and V is TRBV6-5; D unclear. The CDR3 has 13 amino acids. The ends were cut back, 2 bases at V and 6 bases at J, with 9 bases in the middle. Germline CDR1 is MNHEY and CDR2 is SVGAGI. CDR3 sequence reads: CASSYSQVDTQYF. CDR3 DNA: TGTGCCAGCAGTTACAGCCAGGTGGATACGCAGTATTTT.

This clonotype was seen at least ten times. V usage is TRBV20-1 and J usage is TRBJ2-7; tentatively, D is TRBD1 (5 bases). The CDR3 has 15 amino acids. Deletions cut 0 bases from V and 3 bases from J, with 15 bases between. Germline V gene data show CDR1 as DFQATT and CDR2 as SNEGSKA (reference sequence). The CDR3 DNA sequence: TGCAGTGCTAGAGATCCACTCAAGGGGAACTACGAGCAGTACTTC. Residues: CSARDPLKGNYEQYF.

Turning to this clonotype: Likely a read error: the CDR3 ends without its conserved phenylalanine or tryptophan. The V gene is TRBV7-2, the J gene TRBJ2-1, with 9 positions matching TRBD1. This CDR3 comprises 15 residues. CDR1 and CDR2 (germline): SGHTA, FQGNSA. Trimming removed 1 base from V and 4 bases from J; junction bases left unmatched: 2. The CDR3 region is CASSLGTGVYNEQFL. The CDR3 coding sequence is TGTGCCAGCAGCTTAGGGACAGGGGTTTACAATGAGCAGTTCCTC.

This clonotype was seen more than once but under ten times. The V and J genes are TRBV19 and TRBJ2-7, with a possible D match to TRBD1 (5 bases). V was cut by 5 bases and J by 6 bases, with 8 bases left in between. CDR1 LNHDA and CDR2 SQIVND come from the germline V gene (reference sequence). This CDR3 is built from 11 residues. The CDR3 reads CASSPGSEQYF. The CDR3 DNA sequence: TGTGCCAGTAGTCCAGGGTCCGAGCAGTACTTC.

About this clonotype itself: A clone one base away is much larger, so this may be a read error. The rearrangement joins TRBV20-1 to TRBJ1-5; TRBD1 agrees at 9 bases. This CDR3 is built from 16 residues. CDR1 is DFQATT and CDR2 is SNEGSKA in the germline V gene (reference sequence). Here the CDR3 reads CNARPRDRVDNQPQHF. The CDR3, as DNA: TGCAATGCTAGGCCCCGGGACAGGGTCGACAATCAGCCCCAGCATTTT.

Many counts were recorded for this clonotype. The CDR3 region is CASSLQGQGTEAFF. The DNA for the CDR3 is TGTGCCAGCAGCTTACAGGGCCAGGGCACTGAAGCTTTCTTT. The V and J genes are TRBV11-2 and TRBJ1-1; D might be TRBD1 (5 bases). The germline CDR1 and CDR2 sequences are SGHAT and FQNNGV. V lost 2 bases and J lost 4, with 11 bases in between. The CDR3 consists of 14 residues.

As to this clonotype: Being one base from a much bigger clone, this may be a read error. This rearrangement joins TRBV6-2 or TRBV6-3 to TRBJ2-2; 10 nucleotides match TRBD1. Germline V gene sequence: CDR1 MNHEY, CDR2 SVGEGT. V was pared by 6 bases and J by 5 bases, with 0 bases of the junction left unmatched. The CDR3 sequence is 13 residues long. The CDR3 nucleotides read TGTGCCAGCAGGGGACAGGGGACCGGGGAGCTGTTTTTT. It encodes CASRGQGTGELFF.

Many counts were recorded for this clonotype. The chain combines TRBV19 with TRBJ2-7; 9 nucleotides match TRBD1. V gave up 6 bases and J gave up 3 bases; unmatched junction bases: 6. CDR3 size: 14 residues. Germline loops: CDR1 LNHDA, CDR2 SQIVND (reference sequence). The CDR3 reads CASSSGTGNYEQYF. As DNA, the CDR3 is TGTGCCAGTAGCTCCGGGACAGGGAACTACGAGCAGTACTTC.

This clonotype was counted many times. This chain links TRBV29-1 with TRBJ1-1, with 8 bases aligning to TRBD1. The ends lost 6 bases at V and 7 bases at J; junction bases unmatched: 10. Looked up from germline, CDR1 is SQVTM and CDR2 is ANQGSEA. The CDR3 consists of 13 residues. The CDR3 here is CSVDGQGFGEAFF. The CDR3 DNA reads as TGCAGCGTAGACGGACAGGGTTTTGGTGAAGCTTTCTTT.

This clonotype was detected ten times or more. The chain joins TRBV4-3 to TRBJ2-5; the D is unclear. The CDR3 runs to 15 residues. Germline CDR1 and CDR2: LGHNA and YSLEER. V dropped 0 bases and J dropped 2 bases, with 10 bases sitting between them. CDR3 DNA: TGCGCCAGCAGCCAAGATGTTAGCAGACAAGAGACCCAGTACTTC. Its translation: CASSQDVSRQETQYF.